The 17 T cell receptor beta chains listed next were all sequenced from one sample in a study of early T cells in non-severe SARS-CoV-2 infection. Each CDR3 protein is one row after TCRdb ran MiXCR on the 5' RACE reads. The repertoire includes more than 95,000 distinct CDR3 sequences, approximately 15% of them detected once, and 0.95% to 1.5% sits in the top ten. The sequencing input was whole blood. The source is an adult who was a healthcare worker with PCR-confirmed SARS-CoV-2 infection or an uninfected control (not recorded which).

The chain links TRBV7-9 to TRBJ1-5, with D uncertain. Trimming stripped 0 bases from V and 5 bases from J, with 5 bases between. The CDR3 loop spans 13 amino acids. Germline CDR1 is SEHNR and CDR2 is FQNEAQ (reference sequence). The CDR3 DNA sequence: TGTGCCAGCAGCTTAGCGGGAGATCAGCCCCAGCATTTT. It specifies CASSLAGDQPQHF.

J is TRBJ2-7 and V is TRBV9, with 12 bases lining up with TRBD2. The J segment lost 6 bases and the V segment lost 1 base, leaving 5 bases of the junction unmatched. Germline V gene data show CDR1 as SGDLS and CDR2 as YYNGEE. This CDR3 is 15 amino acids long. The CDR3 region is CASSVTGLAGTEQYF. CDR3 bases: TGTGCCAGCAGCGTAACCGGACTAGCGGGGACCGAGCAGTACTTC.

This chain links TRBV12-3 or TRBV12-4 with TRBJ1-1, with D unresolved. Trimming pared 5 bases from V and 10 bases from J, leaving 20 bases between. CDR3 length: 14 amino acids. The CDR3 sequence: CASSIGMRSVRAFF. CDR3 DNA: TGTGCCAGCAGTATCGGGATGAGGAGTGTACGAGCTTTCTTT.

In this sample, this clonotype turned up a few times. The chain employs TRBV6-1 and TRBJ2-7; tentative D call: TRBD2 (6 bases). Trimming took off 6 bases at V and 3 bases at J, with 21 bases between the two ends. The CDR3 is 16 residues long. Germline CDR1 is MNHNS and CDR2 is SASEGT. Here the CDR3 reads CASSSSTGDDGYEQYF. The CDR3 nucleotides are TGTGCCAGCAGCAGTTCAACGGGAGACGACGGCTACGAGCAGTACTTC.

This clonotype showed up many times. The V gene is TRBV12-3 or TRBV12-4, the J gene TRBJ2-2; D ambiguous. Trimming pared 6 bases from V and 7 bases from J, leaving 9 bases between. This CDR3 spans 12 amino acids. The DNA of the CDR3 is TGTGCCAGCAGCCCCTGGCGCGGGGAGCTGTTTTTT. Protein sequence: CASSPWRGELFF.

This chain connects TRBV10-2 to TRBJ1-2, with TRBD1 matching over 9 bases. The CDR3 consists of 12 residues. V was clipped by 6 bases and J by 6 bases; unmatched bases: 2. CDR1 and CDR2 (germline): WSHSY, SAAADI. The CDR3 here is CASRQGADGYTF. CDR3 sequence (DNA): TGCGCCAGCAGACAGGGGGCGGATGGCTACACCTTC.

This clonotype was observed a few times. The gene calls are TRBV9 and TRBJ2-3; D not certain. V was pared by 2 bases and J by 4 bases, with 14 bases between. Germline loops: CDR1 SGDLS, CDR2 YYNGEE. The CDR3 has 15 amino acids. The CDR3 reads CASSVSTQEADTQYF. The DNA for the CDR3 is TGTGCCAGCAGCGTGTCCACTCAAGAGGCAGATACGCAGTATTTT.

This clonotype was counted only a few times. This rearrangement joins TRBV10-3 to TRBJ2-1; 10 positions agree with TRBD2. V dropped 6 bases and J dropped 3; count of bases not matched to a gene: 11. Per the germline V gene, CDR1 is ENHRY and CDR2 is SYGVKD. This CDR3 is built from 17 residues. The CDR3 DNA reads as TGTGCCATCAGAAGGACTAGCGGCTCAAACGACTACAATGAGCAGTTCTTC. Amino acids: CAIRRTSGSNDYNEQFF.

The rearrangement joins TRBV11-2 to TRBJ2-1; D is unresolved. The CDR3 is 15 residues long. The germline V gene encodes CDR1 SGHAT and CDR2 FQNNGV. V shed 3 bases and J shed 0 bases, with 9 bases lying between them. CDR3 loop: CASSLTDGSYNEQFF. The CDR3 coding sequence is TGTGCCAGCAGCTTGACTGACGGCTCCTACAATGAGCAGTTCTTC.

This clonotype came up a few times. The V gene is TRBV11-2, the J gene TRBJ1-4, with D perhaps matching TRBD1 (5 bases). The CDR3 covers 14 residues. V dropped 3 bases and J dropped 5 bases, with 10 bases sitting between them. CDR1 SGHAT and CDR2 FQNNGV come from the germline V gene. This CDR3 is CASSFWGTNEKLFF. The CDR3 nucleotides read TGTGCCAGCAGCTTTTGGGGCACAAATGAAAAACTGTTTTTT.

The CDR3 protein is CASSPARGNPQPQHF. CDR3 coding DNA: TGTGCCAGCAGCCCCGCCCGGGGGAATCCTCAGCCCCAGCATTTT. The chain carries TRBV12-3 or TRBV12-4 and TRBJ1-5; D perhaps matches TRBD1 (5 bases). The V and J ends lost 6 bases and 6 bases respectively, with 18 bases between them. The CDR3 is made up of 15 amino acids.

This chain joins TRBV6-5 and TRBJ2-7; D is ambiguous. There are 15 residues in the CDR3. The V and J ends lost 2 bases and 0 bases respectively, with 11 bases between them. Per the germline V gene, CDR1 is MNHEY and CDR2 is SVGAGI. In DNA form, the CDR3 reads TGTGCCAGCAGTTACCTTGGTTCTAGCTCCTACGAGCAGTACTTC. Translation: CASSYLGSSSYEQYF.

This clonotype appeared a few times. The chain carries TRBV30 and TRBJ2-3; the D gene is possibly TRBD2 (6 bases). Between the trimmed V and J ends, which lost 0 bases and 2 bases, there was a span of 9 bases. CDR3 length: 14 residues. CDR1 and CDR2 from the germline V gene are GTSNPN and SVGIG (reference sequence). The CDR3 sequence: CAWSVGRFTDTQYF. CDR3 bases: TGTGCCTGGAGTGTTGGGAGGTTCACAGATACGCAGTATTTT.

The chain carries TRBV5-1 and TRBJ1-1; TRBD1 matches 7 bases. With V trimmed by 0 bases and J by 2 bases, 7 bases remained unmatched. The CDR3 is 16 residues long. Per germline, CDR1 SGHRS and CDR2 YFSETQ. The CDR3 here is CASSLATRQGNTEAFF. The CDR3 nucleotides are TGCGCCAGCAGCTTGGCCACGAGACAGGGAAACACTGAAGCTTTCTTT.

The sample holds a few counts of this clonotype. V is TRBV7-9 and J is TRBJ2-7; unclear D gene. CDR3 length: 11 residues. With 4 bases removed from V and 6 bases from J, the gap between germline ends came to 7 bases. Germline CDR1 and CDR2: SEHNR and FQNEAQ (reference sequence). In DNA, the CDR3 is TGTGCCAGCAGCTCTCCCGGCGAGCAGTACTTC. This encodes CASSSPGEQYF.

There are a few counts of this clonotype. The DNA of the CDR3 is TGTGCCAGCAGCCCTCTAGCGGGGGATTACAATGAGCAGTTCTTC. Its protein is CASSPLAGDYNEQFF. The chain employs TRBV7-2 and TRBJ2-1, with 10 bases matching TRBD2. V shed 5 bases and J 4 bases; nucleotides not matched to a gene: 5. The V gene's germline CDR1 is SGHTA and CDR2 FQGNSA. The length of the CDR3 is 15 residues.

This clonotype was detected only a few times. The rearrangement uses TRBV7-2 and TRBJ1-2; D possibly corresponds to TRBD1 (6 bases). Trimming shortened V by 1 base and J by 4 bases, and 7 bases separated the two germline ends. The germline V gene encodes CDR1 SGHTA and CDR2 FQGNSA. This CDR3 contains 13 residues. CDR3 amino acids: CASSLEGGYGYTF. CDR3 coding DNA: TGTGCCAGCAGCTTAGAGGGGGGCTATGGCTACACCTTC.